The rows below give T cell receptor beta chains drawn from one sample of a study of blood T cell repertoires in COVID-19. Sequenced by immunoSEQ multiplex PCR; TCRdb stores in-frame clones only, minus some. The sample comprises some 130,000 clones, more than 70% of which are singletons, and approximately 2% rests with the top ten. The sample was peripheral blood. The source is a man between 65 and 80 years old with acute or convalescent COVID-19. Each CDR3 is given with its conserved first and last residue. The D gene is left open where the match is weak. Size values are once, few and many counts, or a class for expanded clones, and some rows have none.

j_call: TRBJ1-2
clone_size: -
v_call: TRBV7-2
d_call: -
cdr3_nt: TGTGCCAGCAGCTTAAACCCGACAGAGAACTATGGCTACACCTTC
cdr3_aa: CASSLNPTENYGYTF

j_call: TRBJ1-5
clone_size: -
v_call: TRBV30
d_call: -
cdr3_nt: TGTGCCTGGAGTCTGGGGGGAGGTCAGCCCCAGCATTTT
cdr3_aa: CAWSLGGGQPQHF

j_call: TRBJ2-3
clone_size: once
v_call: TRBV7-2
d_call: TRBD2
cdr3_nt: TGTGCCAGCGGGACTAGATGGTTCACAGATACGCAGTATTTT
cdr3_aa: CASGTRWFTDTQYF

j_call: TRBJ2-5
clone_size: -
v_call: TRBV7-2
d_call: TRBD2
cdr3_nt: TGTGCCAGCAGCTTAAGCGGGGGGGGGCTAGAGACCCAGTACTTC
cdr3_aa: CASSLSGGGLETQYF

j_call: TRBJ2-5
clone_size: -
v_call: TRBV29-1
d_call: TRBD1
cdr3_nt: TGCAGCGAACTGACAGGGAGTGAGACCCAGTACTTC
cdr3_aa: CSELTGSETQYF

j_call: TRBJ1-1
clone_size: -
v_call: TRBV7-8
d_call: TRBD1
cdr3_nt: TGTGCCAGCAGCGTGGACAGGGGCGGTGAAGCTTTCTTT
cdr3_aa: CASSVDRGGEAFF

j_call: TRBJ2-7
clone_size: few
v_call: TRBV9
d_call: -
cdr3_nt: TGTGCCAGCAGCGCGCACAGTACTTCCTACGAGCAGTACTTC
cdr3_aa: CASSAHSTSYEQYF

j_call: TRBJ1-1
clone_size: -
v_call: TRBV2
d_call: TRBD1
cdr3_nt: TGTGCCAGCAACCGACAGGGTATGAACACTGAAGCTTTCTTT
cdr3_aa: CASNRQGMNTEAFF

j_call: TRBJ2-1
clone_size: -
v_call: TRBV2
d_call: TRBD2
cdr3_nt: TGTGCCAGCAGTCTGTCACGGACTAGCGGGGGGTACAATGAGCAGTTCTTC
cdr3_aa: CASSLSRTSGGYNEQFF

j_call: TRBJ1-5
clone_size: -
v_call: TRBV18
d_call: TRBD1
cdr3_nt: TGTGCCAGCTCACTACGTCCGGGACAGGGTGATTATAGCAATCAGCCCCAGCATTTT
cdr3_aa: CASSLRPGQGDYSNQPQHF

j_call: TRBJ2-1
clone_size: -
v_call: TRBV28
d_call: TRBD2
cdr3_nt: TGTGCCAGCACGAGCGGGGGGCGGGTCTACAATGAGCAGTTCTTC
cdr3_aa: CASTSGGRVYNEQFF

j_call: TRBJ2-1
clone_size: -
v_call: TRBV19
d_call: -
cdr3_nt: TGTGCCAGTAGTATTACTATATCGGGGGATGAGCAGTTCTTC
cdr3_aa: CASSITISGDEQFF

j_call: TRBJ1-2
clone_size: -
v_call: TRBV4-1
d_call: TRBD1
cdr3_nt: TGCGCCAGCAGCCATGACAGGGGGCGCCCCGGAAACTATGGCTACACCTTC
cdr3_aa: CASSHDRGRPGNYGYTF

j_call: TRBJ2-5
clone_size: -
v_call: TRBV6-5
d_call: TRBD2
cdr3_nt: TGTGCCAGCAGTTACTCGGCGGGGGGAGGTGAGACCCAGTACTTC
cdr3_aa: CASSYSAGGGETQYF

j_call: TRBJ2-7
clone_size: -
v_call: TRBV5-4
d_call: TRBD1
cdr3_nt: TGTGCCAGCAGCCAGAACAGGGGGTTCACCTACGAGCAGTACTTC
cdr3_aa: CASSQNRGFTYEQYF

j_call: TRBJ2-2
clone_size: -
v_call: TRBV19
d_call: TRBD2
cdr3_nt: TGTGCCAGTATCGGCGGGAGGAACACCGGGGAGCTGTTTTTT
cdr3_aa: CASIGGRNTGELFF

j_call: TRBJ2-2
clone_size: -
v_call: TRBV6-2/TRBV6-3
d_call: TRBD2
cdr3_nt: TGTGCCAGCAGTTACTCGCCCCCGGGGGGGCAAGACGGGGAGCTGTTTTTT
cdr3_aa: CASSYSPPGGQDGELFF

j_call: TRBJ1-5
clone_size: -
v_call: TRBV19
d_call: -
cdr3_nt: TGTGCCGGACAGTCCCCCCGTCAGTCGGATCAGCCCCAGCATTTT
cdr3_aa: CAGQSPRQSDQPQHF

j_call: TRBJ2-2
clone_size: -
v_call: TRBV5-1
d_call: -
cdr3_nt: TGCGCCAGCAGCTTATTAGCGGATACCGGGGAGCTGTTTTTT
cdr3_aa: CASSLLADTGELFF

j_call: TRBJ2-2
clone_size: once
v_call: TRBV19
d_call: TRBD1
cdr3_nt: TGTGCCAGTAGTATGTGGGACAGGGGCTATACCGGGGAGCTGTTTTTT
cdr3_aa: CASSMWDRGYTGELFF

j_call: TRBJ1-2
clone_size: -
v_call: TRBV28
d_call: -
cdr3_nt: TGTGCCAGCAGTTCGTCAGGGTACGGCTACACCTTC
cdr3_aa: CASSSSGYGYTF

j_call: TRBJ1-5
clone_size: -
v_call: TRBV6-1
d_call: -
cdr3_nt: TGTGCCAGCAGTGAACGGGGGACTAGCAATCAGCCCCAGCATTTT
cdr3_aa: CASSERGTSNQPQHF

j_call: TRBJ2-7
clone_size: once
v_call: TRBV5-6
d_call: -
cdr3_nt: TGTGCCAGCAGCTCACAGGGCCACCTATACGAGCAGTACTTC
cdr3_aa: CASSSQGHLYEQYF

j_call: TRBJ2-7
clone_size: -
v_call: TRBV24-1
d_call: -
cdr3_nt: TGTGCCACCAGTGATTCTCGACAGGAGAGGGGCGAGCAGTACTTC
cdr3_aa: CATSDSRQERGEQYF

j_call: TRBJ1-2
clone_size: -
v_call: TRBV19
d_call: -
cdr3_nt: TGTGCCAGTAAGACGAACCGCCGGCCAACCGGAGGAGGCTACACCTTC
cdr3_aa: CASKTNRRPTGGGYTF

j_call: TRBJ2-7
clone_size: once
v_call: TRBV20-1
d_call: -
cdr3_nt: TGCAGTGCTAGTCTAGGCGGGGCGTTTAAGGACGAGCAGTACTTC
cdr3_aa: CSASLGGAFKDEQYF

j_call: TRBJ1-1
clone_size: -
v_call: TRBV18
d_call: TRBD1
cdr3_nt: TGTGCCAGCTCAACCGCAGGGGGCTCGTTAGGTTCCACTGAAGCTTTCTTT
cdr3_aa: CASSTAGGSLGSTEAFF

j_call: TRBJ2-7
clone_size: -
v_call: TRBV7-9
d_call: TRBD1
cdr3_nt: TGTGCCAGCAGCTCGGGACAGACTTCCTACGAGCAGTACTTC
cdr3_aa: CASSSGQTSYEQYF

j_call: TRBJ1-2
clone_size: -
v_call: TRBV18
d_call: TRBD1
cdr3_nt: TGTGCCAGCTCGCCCGGGACAGGACAAAACTATGGCTACACCTTC
cdr3_aa: CASSPGTGQNYGYTF

j_call: TRBJ1-2
clone_size: few
v_call: TRBV10-3
d_call: TRBD1
cdr3_nt: TGTGCCATCAGTGAGGGGGGGACAGTTACTACTGGCTACACCTTC
cdr3_aa: CAISEGGTVTTGYTF

j_call: TRBJ2-2
clone_size: -
v_call: TRBV6-5
d_call: -
cdr3_nt: TGTGCCAGCAAGCGTCAGGGTAACACCGGGGAGCTGTTTTTT
cdr3_aa: CASKRQGNTGELFF

j_call: TRBJ2-1
clone_size: -
v_call: TRBV2
d_call: TRBD2
cdr3_nt: TGTGCCAGCAGTGAAGGGCGGGGGACCAATTCTGAGCAGTTCTTC
cdr3_aa: CASSEGRGTNSEQFF

j_call: TRBJ1-4
clone_size: -
v_call: TRBV5-1
d_call: -
cdr3_nt: TGCGCCAGCAGCTGGGGTGACAGATATAATGAAAAACTGTTTTTT
cdr3_aa: CASSWGDRYNEKLFF

j_call: TRBJ1-2
clone_size: -
v_call: TRBV15
d_call: -
cdr3_nt: TGTGCCACCAGCAGGGGAACTTCGGGGGGCGTTGACTATGGCTACACCTTC
cdr3_aa: CATSRGTSGGVDYGYTF

j_call: TRBJ2-3
clone_size: few
v_call: TRBV6-5
d_call: TRBD2
cdr3_nt: TGTGCCAGCAGTTATCTCTCGGGACTAGCAACAGATACGCAGTATTTT
cdr3_aa: CASSYLSGLATDTQYF

j_call: TRBJ1-3
clone_size: -
v_call: TRBV9
d_call: -
cdr3_nt: TGTGCCAGCAGCCCCGGACTAGCTGGAAACACCATATATTTT
cdr3_aa: CASSPGLAGNTIYF

j_call: TRBJ2-5
clone_size: few
v_call: TRBV10-3
d_call: TRBD1
cdr3_nt: TGTGCCATCGGACAGGTTCAAGAGACCCAGTACTTC
cdr3_aa: CAIGQVQETQYF

j_call: TRBJ2-3
clone_size: -
v_call: TRBV19
d_call: TRBD2
cdr3_nt: TGTGCCAGTACTTTAAGCGGGGTTTACACAGATACGCAGTATTTT
cdr3_aa: CASTLSGVYTDTQYF

j_call: TRBJ1-3
clone_size: -
v_call: TRBV6-5
d_call: -
cdr3_nt: TGTGCCAGCAGTCCTACCCACGCGGACACCATATATTTT
cdr3_aa: CASSPTHADTIYF

j_call: TRBJ2-5
clone_size: -
v_call: TRBV4-1
d_call: TRBD2
cdr3_nt: TGCGCCAGCAGCCTAGCGGGGGGGAGGGTCGAGACCCAGTACTTC
cdr3_aa: CASSLAGGRVETQYF

j_call: TRBJ1-1
clone_size: -
v_call: TRBV7-9
d_call: TRBD1
cdr3_nt: TGTGCCAGCAGCTCAAAGGGACAGCCGAACACTGAAGCTTTCTTT
cdr3_aa: CASSSKGQPNTEAFF

j_call: TRBJ1-1
clone_size: -
v_call: TRBV2
d_call: TRBD1
cdr3_nt: TGTGCCAGCAGTCGGACAGGAGTCATGAACACTGAAGCTTTCTTT
cdr3_aa: CASSRTGVMNTEAFF

j_call: TRBJ2-3
clone_size: -
v_call: TRBV3-1/TRBV3-2
d_call: -
cdr3_nt: TGTGCCAGCAGCCAACAAGGTAAAGGGGACTTTCCTAGCACAGATACGCAGTATTTT
cdr3_aa: CASSQQGKGDFPSTDTQYF

j_call: TRBJ2-2
clone_size: once
v_call: TRBV27
d_call: -
cdr3_nt: TGTGCCAGCAGCGCCAGGGGGAACACCGGGGAGCTGTTTTTT
cdr3_aa: CASSARGNTGELFF

j_call: TRBJ2-1
clone_size: -
v_call: TRBV15
d_call: TRBD2
cdr3_nt: TGTGCCACCAGCAGCAGTCGGGGACTAGCGGGGGGAGATCTCGAGAATGAGCAGTTCTTC
cdr3_aa: CATSSSRGLAGGDLENEQFF

j_call: TRBJ1-5
clone_size: -
v_call: TRBV10-2
d_call: -
cdr3_nt: TGCGCCAGCAGTGGACGCAGCACAGGGATTCAGCCCCAGCATTTT
cdr3_aa: CASSGRSTGIQPQHF

j_call: TRBJ1-6
clone_size: -
v_call: TRBV19
d_call: TRBD1
cdr3_nt: TGTGCCAGTAGTTTCCAGGGGGCATGGTCACCCCTCCACTTT
cdr3_aa: CASSFQGAWSPLHF

j_call: TRBJ1-1
clone_size: few
v_call: TRBV2
d_call: TRBD1
cdr3_nt: TGTGCCAGCAGTGTGTACAGGGGGAACACTGAAGCTTTCTTT
cdr3_aa: CASSVYRGNTEAFF

j_call: TRBJ1-1
clone_size: -
v_call: TRBV7-8
d_call: -
cdr3_nt: TGTGCCAGCAGCTTAGGAGTTCGGACTGAAGCTTTCTTT
cdr3_aa: CASSLGVRTEAFF

j_call: TRBJ2-7
clone_size: -
v_call: TRBV9
d_call: TRBD1
cdr3_nt: TGTGCCAGCAGCCCCCGGTCCCAGGGGGCACACGAGCAGTACTTC
cdr3_aa: CASSPRSQGAHEQYF

j_call: TRBJ1-1
clone_size: few
v_call: TRBV5-1
d_call: TRBD1
cdr3_nt: TGCGCCAGCAGCTTCCGGACAGGTGGGCAGGGTGAAGCTTTCTTT
cdr3_aa: CASSFRTGGQGEAFF

j_call: TRBJ2-1
clone_size: -
v_call: TRBV5-4
d_call: -
cdr3_nt: TGTGCCAGCAGCTTGGAACAGGGTAATAATGAGCAGTTCTTC
cdr3_aa: CASSLEQGNNEQFF